The next 5 T cell receptor beta chains were all read from a single sample in a study of neurological immune-mediated disorders. TCRdb re-analysed the 5' RACE reads in MiXCR, keeping a single row per CDR3 protein. In the table there are roughly 62,000 distinct CDR3 sequences, roughly 4% of which are singletons. Source material: PBMCs. The receptors were gathered from a woman in her 50s with multiple sclerosis.

This clonotype was counted ten times or more. This chain joins TRBV20-1 and TRBJ2-5; D is uncertain. The CDR3 length is 12 residues. From germline, CDR1 is DFQATT and CDR2 SNEGSKA (reference sequence). V was clipped by 4 bases and J by 3 bases, with 9 bases between them. CDR3: CSAIGSEETQYF. The CDR3 nucleotides read TGCAGTGCTATAGGCTCTGAAGAGACCCAGTACTTC.

This clonotype was counted at least ten times. The chain uses TRBV5-1 and TRBJ2-1; possibly TRBD1 for D (6 bases). V was clipped by 0 bases and J by 8 bases, with 9 bases between them. The CDR3 consists of 13 residues. CDR1 is SGHRS and CDR2 is YFSETQ in the germline V gene. The DNA for the CDR3 is TGCGCCAGCAGCTTGGACAGGGCGTATGAGCAGTTCTTC. This sequence encodes CASSLDRAYEQFF.

This clonotype was seen at least ten times. The V call is TRBV29-1, the J call TRBJ2-1; D is perhaps TRBD1 or TRBD2 (5 bases each). Germline values: CDR1 SQVTM, CDR2 ANQGSEA. The V and J ends lost 6 bases and 6 bases respectively, with 18 bases between them. The CDR3 has 14 amino acids. The CDR3 here is CSVTGGTISNEQFF. The CDR3 DNA sequence: TGCAGCGTCACCGGTGGGACCATCAGCAATGAGCAGTTCTTC.

The chain joins TRBV7-3 to TRBJ2-3; D perhaps matches TRBD2 (6 bases). CDR1 is SGHTA and CDR2 is FQGTGA in the germline V gene. V lost 2 bases to trimming and J lost 0 bases, with 12 bases between them. CDR3 length: 16 residues. The CDR3 bases are TGTGCCAGCAGCTTAGGAGGCGGGGTGAGCACAGATACGCAGTATTTT. Translation gives CASSLGGGVSTDTQYF. Full variable domain (rest looked up from reference TRBV7-3 and TRBJ2-3): GAGVSQTPSNKVTEKGKYVELRCDPISGHTALYWYRQSLGQGPEFLIYFQGTGAADDSGLPNDRFFAVRPEGSVSTLKIQRTERGDSAVYLCASSLGGGVSTDTQYFGPGTRLTVL.

This clonotype was detected many times. The chain combines TRBV5-1 with TRBJ2-7, with a possible D match to TRBD1 (6 bases). The CDR3 sequence is 15 residues long. Germline V gene sequence: CDR1 SGHRS, CDR2 YFSETQ. Trimming cost V 0 bases and J 0 bases, with 10 bases left between them. Here the CDR3 DNA reads TGCGCCAGCAGCTTGGGGACAGATTTCTCCTACGAGCAGTACTTC. It is translated as CASSLGTDFSYEQYF.